The 9 T cell receptor beta chains below were found in one sample sequenced in a study of shared clonotypes between healthy human individuals. Method: immunoSEQ multiplex PCR; TCRdb's copy keeps in-frame clones and lacks some. The sample lists 550,000 to 850,000 clones, around 74% occurring once. Sequenced material: memory CD4+ T cells sorted from blood. Documented subset: CD45RA-negative fraction. These receptors were taken from a woman aged 25-40 years in good health.

The J gene is TRBJ2-2, the V gene TRBV2; maybe TRBD2 (5 bases). The germline CDR1 and CDR2 sequences are SNHLY and FYNNEI. The CDR3 totals 13 residues. Trimming left V 6 bases short and J 3 bases short, with 8 bases between. CDR3 DNA sequence: TGTGCCAGCAGGGGCGGGTACACCGGGGAGCTGTTTTTT. This translates into CASRGGYTGELFF.

The chain is built from TRBV5-1 and TRBJ2-2; D is undetermined. Deletions cut 0 bases from V and 3 bases from J, with 12 bases between. Germline CDR1 is SGHRS and CDR2 is YFSETQ. The CDR3 totals 16 residues. CDR3 amino acids: CASSLDPGSHTGELFF. Here the CDR3 DNA reads TGCGCCAGCAGCTTGGATCCAGGATCGCACACCGGGGAGCTGTTTTTT.

The genes are TRBV5-1 and TRBJ2-1; 8 bases agree with TRBD2. The CDR3 contains 18 residues. Looked up from germline, CDR1 is SGHRS and CDR2 is YFSETQ. J lost 0 bases, V lost 3 bases, and 11 bases had no gene match. The CDR3 nucleotides are TGCGCCAGCAGCTCTTCTGGCGGGAGGAACAGCTCCTACAATGAGCAGTTCTTC. It specifies CASSSSGGRNSSYNEQFF.

CDR3 residues: CASSYDEQYF. As DNA, the CDR3 is TGTGCCAGCAGTTATGACGAGCAGTACTTC. The J gene is TRBJ2-7, the V gene TRBV28; D call uncertain. Trimming removed 4 bases from V and 5 bases from J, with 3 bases in between. In germline, CDR1 is MDHEN, CDR2 SYDVKM. The CDR3 totals 10 residues.

The CDR3 DNA follows: TGCGCCAGCAGCTTGGAAGGCGGGAGGGTCCAAGAGACCCAGTACTTC. Translation: CASSLEGGRVQETQYF. This sequence joins TRBV5-1 and TRBJ2-5; 9 nucleotides align to TRBD2. The CDR3 loop spans 16 amino acids. Trimming removed 0 bases from V and 1 base from J; junction bases left unmatched: 4. CDR1 SGHRS and CDR2 YFSETQ come from the germline V gene.

A word on this clone: Other DNA sequences in the sample encode the same CDR3. The chain couples TRBV7-2 to TRBJ2-6; D unresolved. This CDR3 has 15 amino acids. Trimming removed 1 base from V and 0 bases from J, with 4 bases in between. Germline V gives CDR1 SGHTA, CDR2 FQGNSA. The CDR3 loop is CASSLGGSGANVLTF. The CDR3 DNA reads as TGTGCCAGCAGCTTAGGTGGCTCTGGGGCCAACGTCCTGACTTTC.

V and J are TRBV7-3 and TRBJ2-1; 14 nucleotides agree with TRBD2. V was clipped by 5 bases and J by 7 bases; unmatched bases: 13. The CDR3 extends over 18 amino acids. Germline V lookup: CDR1 SGHTA, CDR2 FQGTGA. CDR3 nucleotides: TGTGCCAGCAGCAAAGAGGGGACTAGCGGGAGAAGGGGAAATGAGCAGTTCTTC. It specifies CASSKEGTSGRRGNEQFF. The whole variable domain, remainder taken from reference TRBV7-3 and TRBJ2-1, is GAGVSQTPSNKVTEKGKYVELRCDPISGHTALYWYRQSLGQGPEFLIYFQGTGAADDSGLPNDRFFAVRPEGSVSTLKIQRTERGDSAVYLCASSKEGTSGRRGNEQFFGPGTRLTVL.

The chain combines TRBV6-4 with TRBJ2-1, with 9 bases fitting TRBD2. CDR1 and CDR2 from the germline V gene are MRHNA and SNTAGT. This CDR3 is 14 amino acids long. With V trimmed by 4 bases and J by 9 bases, 7 bases remained unmatched. The CDR3 is CASSGASGTGEQFF. CDR3 in DNA: TGTGCCAGCAGTGGGGCTAGCGGGACGGGTGAGCAGTTCTTC.

V is TRBV7-8 and J is TRBJ1-3; D might be TRBD1 (5 bases). CDR1 is SGHVS, CDR2 FQNEAQ, per germline. This CDR3 has 15 amino acids. Trimming took off 0 bases at V and 10 bases at J, with 16 bases between the two ends. The chain's CDR3 is CASSLASDTGGTIYF. CDR3 DNA sequence: TGTGCCAGCAGCTTAGCGAGTGACACCGGGGGGACCATATATTTT.